What follows is one T cell receptor (beta chain) and its context. The V end was cut by 2 bases, the J end by 5 bases, with 15 bases between. CDR1 and CDR2 from the germline V gene are GTSNPN and SVGIG (reference sequence). This CDR3 is 15 amino acids long. Study donors comprised healthy, HIV-negative adults devoid of recent acute infection or vaccination. Memory CD4+ cells were the fraction left after CD45RA+ naive selection. Sequencing used immunoSEQ multiplex PCR; TCRdb keeps in-frame clones, though not all of them. The data contain 1.4 million or so clones, around 98.5% of them seen just once; the ten biggest clones take up under 0.45%. The data originate from a study of shared clonotypes between healthy human individuals.

This chain uses TRBV30 with TRBJ2-2; D gene ambiguous. This sequence originates from a man aged 25-45 years in good health. Source material: naive CD4+ T cells sorted from blood. Specified subset: CD45RA+ positively selected. The chain's CDR3 is CAWSIRRKGTGELFF. The CDR3 DNA follows: TGTGCCTGGAGTATCCGCCGGAAGGGAACCGGGGAGCTGTTTTTT.